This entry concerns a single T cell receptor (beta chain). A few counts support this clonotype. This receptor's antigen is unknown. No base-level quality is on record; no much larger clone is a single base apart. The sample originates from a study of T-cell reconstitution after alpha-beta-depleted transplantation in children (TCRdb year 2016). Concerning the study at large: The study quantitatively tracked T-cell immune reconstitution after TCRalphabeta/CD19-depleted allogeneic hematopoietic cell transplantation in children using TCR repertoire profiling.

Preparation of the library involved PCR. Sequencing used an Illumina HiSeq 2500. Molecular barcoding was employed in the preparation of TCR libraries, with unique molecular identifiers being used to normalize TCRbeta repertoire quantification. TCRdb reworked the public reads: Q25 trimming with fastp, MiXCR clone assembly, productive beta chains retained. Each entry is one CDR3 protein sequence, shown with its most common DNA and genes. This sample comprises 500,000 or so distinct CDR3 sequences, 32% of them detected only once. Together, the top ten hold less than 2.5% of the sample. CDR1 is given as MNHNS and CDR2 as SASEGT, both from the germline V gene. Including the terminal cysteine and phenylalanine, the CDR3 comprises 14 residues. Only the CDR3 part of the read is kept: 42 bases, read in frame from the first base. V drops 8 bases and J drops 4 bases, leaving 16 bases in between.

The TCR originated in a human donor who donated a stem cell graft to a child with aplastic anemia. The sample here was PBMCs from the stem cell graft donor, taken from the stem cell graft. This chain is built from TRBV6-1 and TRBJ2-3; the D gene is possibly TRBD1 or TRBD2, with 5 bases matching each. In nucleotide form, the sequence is TGTGCCAGCGGACTGACAGTTCCGTCAGATACGCAGTATTTT. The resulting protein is CASGLTVPSDTQYF.